This T cell receptor beta chain is from a study of T cell changes during pregnancy in multiple sclerosis. Per the germline V gene, CDR1 is LNHDA and CDR2 is SQIVND (reference sequence). The CDR3 totals 15 residues. Trimming shortened V by 5 bases and J by 1 base, and 14 bases separated the two germline ends. Method: immunoSEQ multiplex PCR; TCRdb's copy keeps in-frame clones and lacks some. The top ten hold 0.4% to 0.55% of the sample, which has tens of thousands of clones, roughly 91% seen once. A single count supports this clone. The chain combines TRBV19 with TRBJ1-1; perhaps TRBD1 as D (6 bases). This receptor was obtained from a female donor with multiple sclerosis, enrolled in a pregnancy study. Here the sequenced sample was CD4+ T cells from peripheral blood mononuclear cells, taken after pregnancy. DNA for the CDR3: TGTGCCAGTAGTCACTACCCGGACAGGAACACTGAAGCTTTCTTT. This sequence encodes CASSHYPDRNTEAFF.